This entry concerns a single T cell receptor beta chain. Its antigen is still unknown. 60 Vbeta and 13 Jbeta primers were used in PCR. Sequenced by immunoSEQ multiplex PCR; TCRdb stores in-frame clones only, minus some. The sample holds fewer than 120,000 clones, more than 60% seen once. The entry originates in a study of cytomegalovirus exposure and HLA in healthy donors. Study conclusions and caveats: In most subjects, TCR beta sequences reportedly gave accurate predictions of HLA-A and HLA-B alleles. A later analysis showed that HLA-associated TCR beta chains had undergone more clonal expansion than equally common others.

Germline loops: CDR1 MGHDK, CDR2 SYGVNS. The CDR3 covers 14 residues. Sequencing was carried out using PBMCs. This rearrangement joins TRBV25-1 to TRBJ2-5, with TRBD2 as a possible D gene (6 bases). Judging by the DNA end, TRBJ2-7 fits better; the J call may be wrong. The TCR comes from a man younger than 40 in good health and CMV-seropositive. The CDR3 DNA is TGTGCCAGCAGTGAAGGCGACGGGAGCTACGAGCAGTACTTC. Translating it yields CASSEGDGSYEQYF.